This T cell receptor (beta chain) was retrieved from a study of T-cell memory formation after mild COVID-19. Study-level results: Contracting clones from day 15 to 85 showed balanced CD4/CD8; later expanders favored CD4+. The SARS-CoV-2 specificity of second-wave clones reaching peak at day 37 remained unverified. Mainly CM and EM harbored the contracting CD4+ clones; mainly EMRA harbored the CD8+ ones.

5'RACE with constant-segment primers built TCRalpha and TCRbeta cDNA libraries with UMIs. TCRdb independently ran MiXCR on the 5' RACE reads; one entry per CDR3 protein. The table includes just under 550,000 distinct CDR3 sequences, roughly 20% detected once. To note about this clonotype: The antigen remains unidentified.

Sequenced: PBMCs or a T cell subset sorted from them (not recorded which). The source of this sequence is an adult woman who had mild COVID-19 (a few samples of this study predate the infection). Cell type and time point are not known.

CDR3 loop: CASSKQGTDTQYF. DNA of the CDR3: TGTGCCAGCAGTAAACAGGGGACAGATACGCAGTATTTT. This chain uses TRBV12-3 or TRBV12-4 with TRBJ2-3, with 7 bases matching TRBD1. CDR3 length: 13 residues. V was pared by 5 bases and J by 3 bases, with 2 bases of the junction left unmatched.